In this sample, the clone carrying this TCR beta chain turned up once. Its specificity is not known. The data derive from a study of OX40 agonist ivuxolimab in advanced cancers. For the study at large: An agonistic anti-OX40 (CD134) antibody, ivuxolimab, was used to treat the patients. Study conclusions and caveats: There were also nonresponders showing low normalized T-cell clonal expansion.

The protocol was immunoSEQ multiplex PCR, while the TCRdb copy is restricted to in-frame clones and leaves out a portion. The sample holds around 85,000 clones; roughly 89% are singletons and the top ten take under 2%. The timepoints at which blood was sampled were baseline, cycle 4 day 1, and cycle 7 day 1. With 6 bases removed from V and 4 bases from J, the gap between germline ends came to 16 bases. In germline, CDR1 is MNHNS, CDR2 SASEGT. CDR3 size: 14 residues. The sequence came from an adult with an advanced solid tumor such as melanoma, head and neck, liver or kidney cancer. The specimen was CD4+ or CD8+ T cells sorted from blood, collected in a trial of the OX40 agonist ivuxolimab. This chain joins TRBV6-1 and TRBJ2-7, with D maybe TRBD1 (6 bases). The CDR3 here is CASREGVPAYEQYF. For the CDR3, the DNA is TGTGCCAGCAGAGAGGGGGTACCGGCTTACGAGCAGTACTTC.